These 13 T cell receptor beta chains share one sample of origin, sequenced in a study of blood T cell repertoires in COVID-19. TCRdb's table, derived via immunoSEQ multiplex PCR, lists solely in-frame clones and lacks some. The sample holds under 350,000 clones, just under 90% seen once. The sample comprised peripheral blood. These receptors originate from a woman in her twenties or thirties with COVID-19, enrolled during active disease.

This clone came up once. The chain is built from TRBV19 and TRBJ2-2; weak D call: TRBD1 (5 bases). V lost 8 bases and J lost 1, with 14 bases in between. CDR1 is LNHDA, CDR2 SQIVND, per germline (reference sequence). The CDR3 loop spans 15 amino acids. CDR3 amino acids: CASYYRWGNTGELFF. The CDR3 DNA sequence: TGTGCCAGTTACTACAGGTGGGGGAACACCGGGGAGCTGTTTTTT.

Concerning this clone: A read error may account for a junction end that differs from germline. The rearrangement uses TRBV18 and TRBJ1-2; D is ambiguous. CDR3 length equals 14 residues. From germline, CDR1 is KGHSH and CDR2 LQKENI. CDR3 loop: CASSSPTTNFGYTF. CDR3 coding DNA: TGTGCCAGCTCATCCCCAACTACGAACTTTGGCTACACCTTC. The whole variable domain, remainder taken from reference TRBV18 and TRBJ1-2, is NAGVMQNPRHLVRRRGQEARLRCSPMKGHSHVYWYRQLPEEGLKFMVYLQKENIIDESGMPKERFSAEFPKEGPSILRIQQVVRGDSAAYFCASSSPTTNFGYTFGSGTRLTVV.

The V call is TRBV7-9, the J call TRBJ1-2; D might be TRBD1 (5 bases). The CDR3 runs 12 residues. V lost 7 bases, J lost 7 bases, and 13 bases lay in between. The germline V gene has CDR1 SEHNR and CDR2 FQNEAQ (reference sequence). The CDR3 DNA follows: TGTGCCAGCACCCTTGGGGGGAGTGGCTACACCTTC. Protein: CASTLGGSGYTF.

This chain links TRBV21-1 with TRBJ1-5; the table's D call of TRBD1 was not tested on the DNA. TRBV21-1 is recorded as a pseudogene. This CDR3 region has 16 residues. This CDR3 is CASSASPQVFNQPQHF. CDR3 coding DNA: TGTGCCAGCAGCGCCTCCCCACAGGTTTTCAATCAGCCCCAGCATTTT.

V and J are TRBV4-2 and TRBJ1-2; TRBD1 is a possible D gene (6 bases). The CDR3 loop spans 15 amino acids. CDR1 and CDR2 (germline): LGHNA, YNFKEQ. Trimming left V 0 bases short and J 8 bases short, with 16 bases between. The CDR3 reads CASSQEGQGPEGYTF. Written as DNA, the CDR3 is TGTGCCAGCAGCCAAGAAGGGCAGGGGCCAGAGGGCTACACCTTC.

This clone occurred a few times. The J gene is TRBJ2-3, the V gene TRBV12-5, with 7 bases that match TRBD2. V lost 6 bases to trimming and J lost 4 bases; unmatched junction nucleotides: 10. This CDR3 region has 15 residues. Germline CDR1 is LGHNT and CDR2 is FRNRAP. CDR3 loop: CASGLGLEPADTQYF. The CDR3 DNA follows: TGTGCTAGTGGCCTAGGACTAGAGCCCGCAGATACGCAGTATTTT.

This chain joins TRBV5-1 and TRBJ1-3; D remains ambiguous. The CDR3 is 14 residues long. Trimming shortened V by 4 bases and J by 0 bases, and 8 bases separated the two germline ends. Germline V gives CDR1 SGHRS, CDR2 YFSETQ. In nucleotides, the CDR3 is TGCGCCAGCAGCCCCGGTTACTCTGGAAACACCATATATTTT. This codes for CASSPGYSGNTIYF.

The rearrangement links TRBV19 to TRBJ2-5; TRBD2 agrees at 7 bases. V lost 1 base to trimming and J lost 1 base; unmatched junction nucleotides: 0. CDR3 length: 14 residues. Germline V CDR1 and CDR2: LNHDA, SQIVND (reference sequence). The CDR3 nucleotides read TGTGCCAGTAGTATAGCGGGGGGCCAAGAGACCCAGTACTTC. It specifies CASSIAGGQETQYF.

The chain uses TRBV2 and TRBJ1-5; 9 bases fit TRBD1. V trimming: 10 bases; J trimming: 2 bases; junction bases outside the gene matches: 3. CDR1 and CDR2 from the germline V gene are SNHLY and FYNNEI. The CDR3 runs to 13 residues. The CDR3 here is CATWTGGNQPQHF. CDR3 in DNA: TGTGCCACTTGGACAGGGGGCAATCAGCCCCAGCATTTT.

The chain uses TRBV4-2 and TRBJ1-6; TRBD1 matches at 9 bases. The length of the CDR3 is 16 residues. The V gene's germline CDR1 is LGHNA and CDR2 YNFKEQ. Losses at the gene ends were 1 base for V and 11 bases for J; bases not matched to a gene: 9. DNA of the CDR3: TGTGCCAGCAGCCAAGGTTTCTTGGGACAGGGTACACCCCTCCACTTT. This gives the protein CASSQGFLGQGTPLHF.

This chain joins TRBV7-9 and TRBJ2-3, with D perhaps matching TRBD2 (5 bases). This CDR3 is 13 amino acids long. The germline V gene encodes CDR1 SEHNR and CDR2 FQNEAQ (reference sequence). Trimming shortened V by 4 bases and J by 8 bases, and 13 bases separated the two germline ends. CDR3 in DNA: TGTGCCAGCAGCTCCTCTGGGAGCGGTACGCAGTATTTT. Protein: CASSSSGSGTQYF.

This clone came up once. V gene TRBV28 combines with J gene TRBJ2-5; 8 nucleotides match TRBD1. This CDR3 has 14 residues. CDR1 is MDHEN and CDR2 is SYDVKM in the germline V gene. The V segment lost 2 bases and the J segment 3 bases; nucleotides outside the gene matches: 2. The CDR3 reads CASSLTTGEETQYF. The CDR3 DNA reads as TGTGCCAGCAGTTTAACGACAGGGGAAGAGACCCAGTACTTC.

The chain's CDR3 is CASSATGQGYGYTF. The DNA of the CDR3 is TGTGCCAGCAGTGCAACCGGACAGGGCTATGGCTACACCTTC. The genes are TRBV2 and TRBJ1-2, with 8 bases fitting TRBD1. The CDR3 covers 14 residues. CDR1 is SNHLY and CDR2 is FYNNEI in the germline V gene. V was clipped by 4 bases and J by 4 bases; unmatched bases: 5.